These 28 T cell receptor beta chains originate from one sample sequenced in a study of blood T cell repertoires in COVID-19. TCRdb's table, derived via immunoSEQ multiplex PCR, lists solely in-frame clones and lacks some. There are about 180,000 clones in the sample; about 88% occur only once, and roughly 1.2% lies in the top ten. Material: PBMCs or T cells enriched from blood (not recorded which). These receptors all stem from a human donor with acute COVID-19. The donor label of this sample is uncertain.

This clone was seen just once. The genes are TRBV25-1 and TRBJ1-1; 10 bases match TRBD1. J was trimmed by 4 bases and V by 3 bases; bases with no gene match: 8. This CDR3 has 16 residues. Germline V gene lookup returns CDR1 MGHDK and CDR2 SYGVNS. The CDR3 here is CASSDWETGGPTEAFF. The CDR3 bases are TGTGCCAGCAGTGATTGGGAGACAGGGGGCCCCACTGAAGCTTTCTTT.

The CDR3 DNA reads TGTGCCAGCAGCGAAAGAAATACAGGGCTTGGTTCACCCCTCCACTTT. Its protein product is CASSERNTGLGSPLHF. J is TRBJ1-6 and V is TRBV5-4; the D gene is possibly TRBD1 (6 bases). The V and J ends lost 4 bases and 9 bases respectively, with 20 bases between them. The length of the CDR3 is 16 residues. Germline CDR1 is SGHNT and CDR2 is YYREEE (reference sequence).

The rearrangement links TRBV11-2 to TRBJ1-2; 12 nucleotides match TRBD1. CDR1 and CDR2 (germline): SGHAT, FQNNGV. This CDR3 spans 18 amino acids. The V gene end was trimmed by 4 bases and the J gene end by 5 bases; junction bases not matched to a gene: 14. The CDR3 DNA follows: TGTGCCAGCAGCTCTTCCCGGGACAGGGGGCGAAGAAGGTATGGCTACACCTTC. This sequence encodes CASSSSRDRGRRRYGYTF.

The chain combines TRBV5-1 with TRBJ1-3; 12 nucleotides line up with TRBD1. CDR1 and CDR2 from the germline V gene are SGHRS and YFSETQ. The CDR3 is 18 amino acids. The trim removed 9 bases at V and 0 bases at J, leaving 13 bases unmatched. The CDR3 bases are TGCGCCACCGTCCCGGGACAGGGGGCCTATAGCTCTGGAAACACCATATATTTT. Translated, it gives CATVPGQGAYSSGNTIYF.

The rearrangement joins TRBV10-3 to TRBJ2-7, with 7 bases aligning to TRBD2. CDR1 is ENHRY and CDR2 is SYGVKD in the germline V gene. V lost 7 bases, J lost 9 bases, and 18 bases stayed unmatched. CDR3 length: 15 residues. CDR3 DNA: TGTGCCATCAAGGATAGGACACGGGGGGACGGTGGGCAGTACTTC. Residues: CAIKDRTRGDGGQYF.

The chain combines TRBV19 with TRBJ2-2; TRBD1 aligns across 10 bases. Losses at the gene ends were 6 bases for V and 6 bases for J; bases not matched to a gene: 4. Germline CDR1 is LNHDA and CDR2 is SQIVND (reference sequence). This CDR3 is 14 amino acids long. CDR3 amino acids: CASRPGQGPGELFF. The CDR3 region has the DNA TGTGCCAGTAGGCCGGGACAGGGGCCCGGGGAGCTGTTTTTT.

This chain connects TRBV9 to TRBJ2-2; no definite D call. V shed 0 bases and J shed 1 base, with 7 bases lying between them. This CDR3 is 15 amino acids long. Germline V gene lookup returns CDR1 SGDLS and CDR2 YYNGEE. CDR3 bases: TGTGCCAGCAGCGTAGCTTCCAGGAACACCGGGGAGCTGTTTTTT. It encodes CASSVASRNTGELFF.

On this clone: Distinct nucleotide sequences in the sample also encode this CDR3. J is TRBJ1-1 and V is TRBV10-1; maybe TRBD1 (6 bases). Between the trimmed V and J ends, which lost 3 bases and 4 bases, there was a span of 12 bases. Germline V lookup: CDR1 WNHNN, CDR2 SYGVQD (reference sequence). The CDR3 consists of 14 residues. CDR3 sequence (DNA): TGCGCCAGCAGTGACAGGGGAGTCCTCACTGAAGCTTTCTTT. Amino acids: CASSDRGVLTEAFF.

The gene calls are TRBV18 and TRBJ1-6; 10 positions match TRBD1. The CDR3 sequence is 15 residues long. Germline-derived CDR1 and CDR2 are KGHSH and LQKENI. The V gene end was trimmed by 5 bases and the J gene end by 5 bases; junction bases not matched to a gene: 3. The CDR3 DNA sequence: TGTGCCAGCTCAAGACAGGGGGCAGATAATTCACCCCTCCACTTT. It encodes CASSRQGADNSPLHF. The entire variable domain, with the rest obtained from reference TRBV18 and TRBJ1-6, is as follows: NAGVMQNPRHLVRRRGQEARLRCSPMKGHSHVYWYRQLPEEGLKFMVYLQKENIIDESGMPKERFSAEFPKEGPSILRIQQVVRGDSAAYFCASSRQGADNSPLHFGNGTRLTVT.

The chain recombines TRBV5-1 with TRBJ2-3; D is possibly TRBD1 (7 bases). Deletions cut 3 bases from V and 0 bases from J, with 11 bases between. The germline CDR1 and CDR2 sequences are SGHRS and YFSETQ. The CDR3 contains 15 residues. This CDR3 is CASSSTGTSTDTQYF. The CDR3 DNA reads TGCGCCAGCAGCTCGACAGGGACTAGCACAGATACGCAGTATTTT. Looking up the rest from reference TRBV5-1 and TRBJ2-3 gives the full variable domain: KAGVTQTPRYLIKTRGQQVTLSCSPISGHRSVSWYQQTPGQGLQFLFEYFSETQRNKGNFPGRFSGRQFSNSRSEMNVSTLELGDSALYLCASSSTGTSTDTQYFGPGTRLTVL.

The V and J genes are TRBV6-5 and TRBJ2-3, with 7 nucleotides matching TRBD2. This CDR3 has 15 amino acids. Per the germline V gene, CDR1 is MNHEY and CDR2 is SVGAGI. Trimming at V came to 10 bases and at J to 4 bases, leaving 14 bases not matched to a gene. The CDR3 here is CAISFSGLPSDTQYF. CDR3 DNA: TGTGCCATCTCCTTTAGCGGGTTACCTTCAGATACGCAGTATTTT.

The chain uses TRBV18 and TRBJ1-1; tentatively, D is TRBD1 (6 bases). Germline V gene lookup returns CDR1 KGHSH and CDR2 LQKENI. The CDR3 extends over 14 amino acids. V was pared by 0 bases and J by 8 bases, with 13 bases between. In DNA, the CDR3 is TGTGCCAGCTCACCACCCTGGGACACAACCGAAGCTTTCTTT. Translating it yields CASSPPWDTTEAFF. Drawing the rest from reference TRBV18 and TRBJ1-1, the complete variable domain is NAGVMQNPRHLVRRRGQEARLRCSPMKGHSHVYWYRQLPEEGLKFMVYLQKENIIDESGMPKERFSAEFPKEGPSILRIQQVVRGDSAAYFCASSPPWDTTEAFFGQGTRLTVV.

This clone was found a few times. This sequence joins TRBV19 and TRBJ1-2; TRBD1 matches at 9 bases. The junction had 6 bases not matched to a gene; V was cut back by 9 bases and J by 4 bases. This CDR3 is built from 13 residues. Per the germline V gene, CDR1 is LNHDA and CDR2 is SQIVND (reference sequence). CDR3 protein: CASNTGGSYGYTF. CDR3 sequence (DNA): TGTGCCAGCAACACAGGGGGCAGCTATGGCTACACCTTC.

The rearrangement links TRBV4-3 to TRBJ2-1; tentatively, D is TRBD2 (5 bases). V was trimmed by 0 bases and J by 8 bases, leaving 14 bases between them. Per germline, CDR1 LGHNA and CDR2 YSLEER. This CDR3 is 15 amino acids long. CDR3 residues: CASSQEGLGSDEQFF. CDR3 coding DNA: TGCGCCAGCAGCCAAGAAGGACTGGGATCGGATGAGCAGTTCTTC.

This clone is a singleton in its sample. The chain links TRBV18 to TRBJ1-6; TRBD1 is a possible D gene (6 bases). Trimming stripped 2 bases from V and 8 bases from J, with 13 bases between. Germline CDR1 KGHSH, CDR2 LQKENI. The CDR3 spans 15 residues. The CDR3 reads CASSPWGGAHSPLHF. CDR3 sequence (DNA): TGTGCCAGCTCACCATGGGGGGGGGCCCATTCACCCCTCCACTTT.

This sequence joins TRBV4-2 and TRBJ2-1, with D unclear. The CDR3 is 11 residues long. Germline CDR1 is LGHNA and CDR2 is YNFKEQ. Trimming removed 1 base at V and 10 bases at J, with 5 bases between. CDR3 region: CASSQGTEQFF. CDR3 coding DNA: TGTGCCAGCAGCCAAGGAACAGAGCAGTTCTTC.

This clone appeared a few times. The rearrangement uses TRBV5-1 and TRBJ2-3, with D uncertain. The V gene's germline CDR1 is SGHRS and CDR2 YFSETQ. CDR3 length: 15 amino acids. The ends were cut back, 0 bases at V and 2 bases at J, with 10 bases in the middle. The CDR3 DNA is TGCGCCAGCAGCTTGGGTAGCCTAAACACAGATACGCAGTATTTT. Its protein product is CASSLGSLNTDTQYF.

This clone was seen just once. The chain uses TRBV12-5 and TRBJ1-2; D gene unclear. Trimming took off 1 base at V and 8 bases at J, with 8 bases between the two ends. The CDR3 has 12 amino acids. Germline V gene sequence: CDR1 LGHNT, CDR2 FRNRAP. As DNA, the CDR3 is TGTGCTAGTGGTTTGGCCCCGGGGGGCTACACCTTC. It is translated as CASGLAPGGYTF.

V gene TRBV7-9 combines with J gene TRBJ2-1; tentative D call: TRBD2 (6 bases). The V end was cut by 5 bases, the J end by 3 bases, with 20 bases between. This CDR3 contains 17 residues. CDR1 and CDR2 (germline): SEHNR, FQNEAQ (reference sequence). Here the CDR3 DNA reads TGTGCCAGCAGCCCAGCGGGCGTCCGGAGGAACTACAATGAGCAGTTCTTC. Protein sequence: CASSPAGVRRNYNEQFF. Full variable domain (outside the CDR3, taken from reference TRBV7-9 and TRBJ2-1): DTGVSQNPRHKITKRGQNVTFRCDPISEHNRLYWYRQTLGQGPEFLTYFQNEAQLEKSRLLSDRFSAERPKGSFSTLEIQRTEQGDSAMYLCASSPAGVRRNYNEQFFGPGTRLTVL.

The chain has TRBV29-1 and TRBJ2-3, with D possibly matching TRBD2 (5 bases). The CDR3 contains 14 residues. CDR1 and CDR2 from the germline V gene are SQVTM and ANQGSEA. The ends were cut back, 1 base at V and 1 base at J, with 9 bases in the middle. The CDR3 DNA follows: TGCAGCGTTGAAGGTCCAGCGGGCACAGATACGCAGTATTTT. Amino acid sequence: CSVEGPAGTDTQYF.

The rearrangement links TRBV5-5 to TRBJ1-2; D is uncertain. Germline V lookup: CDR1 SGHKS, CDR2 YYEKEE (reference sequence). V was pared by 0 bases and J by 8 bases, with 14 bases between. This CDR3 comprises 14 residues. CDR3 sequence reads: CASSLDGNLGGYTF. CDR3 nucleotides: TGTGCCAGCAGCTTGGACGGGAATCTGGGGGGCTACACCTTC.

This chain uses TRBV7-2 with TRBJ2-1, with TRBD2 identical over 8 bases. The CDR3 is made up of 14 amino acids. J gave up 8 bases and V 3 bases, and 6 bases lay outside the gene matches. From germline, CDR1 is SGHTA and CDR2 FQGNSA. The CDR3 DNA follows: TGTGCCAGCAGCTTCTCAGCGGGGGAGGATGAGCAGTTCTTC. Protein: CASSFSAGEDEQFF.

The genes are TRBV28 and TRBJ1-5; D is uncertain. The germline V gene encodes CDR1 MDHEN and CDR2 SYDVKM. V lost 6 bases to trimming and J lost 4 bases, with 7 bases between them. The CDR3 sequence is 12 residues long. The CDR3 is CASRTLNQPQHF. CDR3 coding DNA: TGTGCCAGCAGGACTCTAAATCAGCCCCAGCATTTT. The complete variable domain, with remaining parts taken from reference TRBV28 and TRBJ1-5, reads DVKVTQSSRYLVKRTGEKVFLECVQDMDHENMFWYRQDPGLGLRLIYFSYDVKMKEKGDIPEGYSVSREKKERFSLILESASTNQTSMYLCASRTLNQPQHFGDGTRLSIL.

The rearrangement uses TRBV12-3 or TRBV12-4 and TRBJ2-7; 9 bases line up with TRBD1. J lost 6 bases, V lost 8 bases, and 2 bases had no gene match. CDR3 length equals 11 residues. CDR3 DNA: TGTGCCAGCCAGACAGGGGGCGAGCAGTACTTC. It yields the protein CASQTGGEQYF.

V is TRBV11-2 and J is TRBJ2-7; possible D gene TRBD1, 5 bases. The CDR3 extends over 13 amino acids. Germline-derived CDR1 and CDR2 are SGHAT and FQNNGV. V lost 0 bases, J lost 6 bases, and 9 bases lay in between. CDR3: CASSLDLGAEQYF. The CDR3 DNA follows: TGTGCCAGCAGCTTAGATCTAGGGGCCGAGCAGTACTTC.

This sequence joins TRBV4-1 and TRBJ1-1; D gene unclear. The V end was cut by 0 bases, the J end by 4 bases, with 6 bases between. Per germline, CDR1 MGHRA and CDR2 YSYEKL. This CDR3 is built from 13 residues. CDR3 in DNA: TGCGCCAGCAGCCAAGAATACAGCACTGAAGCTTTCTTT. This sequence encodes CASSQEYSTEAFF.

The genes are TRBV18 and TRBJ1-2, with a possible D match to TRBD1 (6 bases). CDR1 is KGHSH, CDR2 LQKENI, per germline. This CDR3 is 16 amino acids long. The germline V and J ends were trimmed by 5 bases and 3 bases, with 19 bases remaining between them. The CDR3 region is CASSSGRGSRDYGYTF. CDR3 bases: TGTGCCAGCTCATCCGGCAGGGGAAGTAGGGACTATGGCTACACCTTC.

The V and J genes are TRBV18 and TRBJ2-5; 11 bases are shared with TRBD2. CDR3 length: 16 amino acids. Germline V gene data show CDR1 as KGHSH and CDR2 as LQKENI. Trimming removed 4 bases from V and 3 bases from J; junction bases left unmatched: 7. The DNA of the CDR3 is TGTGCCAGCTCACGACCCCTGGGACTAGCGGAAGAGACCCAGTACTTC. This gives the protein CASSRPLGLAEETQYF.